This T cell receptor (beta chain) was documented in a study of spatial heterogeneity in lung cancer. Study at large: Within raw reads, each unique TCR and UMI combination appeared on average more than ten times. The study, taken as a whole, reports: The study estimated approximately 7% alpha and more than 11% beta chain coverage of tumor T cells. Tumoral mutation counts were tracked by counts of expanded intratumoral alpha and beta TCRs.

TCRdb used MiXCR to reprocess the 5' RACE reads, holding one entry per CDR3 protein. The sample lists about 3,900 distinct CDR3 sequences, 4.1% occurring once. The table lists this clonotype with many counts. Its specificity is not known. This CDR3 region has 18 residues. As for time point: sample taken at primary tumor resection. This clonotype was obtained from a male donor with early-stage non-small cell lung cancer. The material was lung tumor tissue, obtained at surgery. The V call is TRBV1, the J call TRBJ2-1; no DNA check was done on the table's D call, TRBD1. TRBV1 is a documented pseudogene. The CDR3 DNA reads TGCACCAGCAGCCAAGATCTGAGGGGGAAAGTAGGTGAGGGTGAGCAGTTCTTC. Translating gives CTSSQDLRGKVGEGEQFF.